This record covers a single T cell receptor beta chain. The antigen is unknown. The identical CDR3 is also encoded by other nucleotide sequences in the sample. The data were taken from a study of cytomegalovirus exposure and HLA in healthy donors. Study-wide findings and caveats: The presence/absence work took it that sequencing depth was about the same across donors.

Germline V gene data show CDR1 as MDHEN and CDR2 as SYDVKM. The ends lost 6 bases at V and 4 bases at J; junction bases unmatched: 5. The CDR3 spans 14 residues. The primer mix had 60 Vbeta and 13 Jbeta primers. Profiled with immunoSEQ multiplex PCR; TCRdb holds only in-frame clones, not every one. Its table records about 160,000 clones. The chain joins TRBV28 to TRBJ1-2; 10 bases agree with TRBD1. Specimen: PBMCs. The source is a woman aged 45-65 years in good health and CMV-seronegative. CDR3 amino acids: CASSSGTGVYGYTF. The CDR3 DNA reads TGTGCCAGCAGCTCAGGGACAGGGGTCTATGGCTACACCTTC.